A single sample gave rise to the 18 T cell receptor beta chains below, sequenced in a study of cytomegalovirus exposure and HLA in healthy donors. The PCR used 60 Vbeta and 13 Jbeta primers. Generated by immunoSEQ multiplex PCR, the TCRdb table keeps only in-frame clones and is missing some. Among some 140,000 clones listed, 65% to 80% were seen once. The material sequenced was PBMCs. The receptors originated from a woman aged 40-49 years in good health and CMV-seronegative.

This chain uses TRBV6-1 with TRBJ1-2; unclear D gene. Looked up from germline, CDR1 is MNHNS and CDR2 is SASEGT. Trimming removed 2 bases at V and 8 bases at J, with 15 bases between. This CDR3 contains 14 residues. CDR3 DNA: TGTGCCAGCAGTGAATCCCCGCTTCCCGGGGGCTACACCTTC. This sequence encodes CASSESPLPGGYTF.

In DNA form, the CDR3 reads TGTGCCAGCAGCTTTTGGGGACAGGGAGGTATGGGGCAGTTCTTC. This sequence encodes CASSFWGQGGMGQFF. The chain combines TRBV7-8 with TRBJ2-1; 9 bases fit TRBD1. After removal of 3 bases from V and 12 bases from J, the junction contained 12 bases not matched to a gene. This CDR3 has 15 amino acids. Germline assignment: CDR1 SGHVS and CDR2 FQNEAQ.

The V call is TRBV19, the J call TRBJ2-3, with 9 bases fitting TRBD2. The germline V gene encodes CDR1 LNHDA and CDR2 SQIVND (reference sequence). After removal of 7 bases from V and 2 bases from J, the junction contained 4 bases not matched to a gene. The CDR3 contains 14 residues. CDR3 DNA sequence: TGTGCCAGTAACCCTAGCGGGAACACAGATACGCAGTATTTT. Residues: CASNPSGNTDTQYF.

This clone was seen only a few times. V usage is TRBV6-1 and J usage is TRBJ1-1; D perhaps matches TRBD1 (5 bases). Trimming cost V 0 bases and J 4 bases, with 18 bases left between them. Germline V CDR1 and CDR2: MNHNS, SASEGT. CDR3 length equals 17 residues. The DNA of the CDR3 is TGTGCCAGCAGTGAAGCGAGGACATCCTCGGTGCGCACTGAAGCTTTCTTT. It is translated as CASSEARTSSVRTEAFF.

The chain couples TRBV4-2 to TRBJ1-3; D gene unclear. This CDR3 has 15 amino acids. V lost 2 bases, J lost 4 bases, and 12 bases lay in between. Germline lookup yields CDR1 LGHNA and CDR2 YNFKEQ. The CDR3 loop reads CASSQISQVGNTIYF. The CDR3 bases are TGTGCCAGCAGCCAAATATCACAAGTAGGAAACACCATATATTTT.

The genes are TRBV7-9 and TRBJ1-5, with 7 bases fitting TRBD1. With 1 base clipped from V and 5 bases from J, the junction kept 2 bases outside the gene matches. This CDR3 has 14 amino acids. The germline CDR1 and CDR2 sequences are SEHNR and FQNEAQ (reference sequence). Here the CDR3 DNA reads TGTGCCAGCAGCTTAGACAGGGGTGATCAGCCCCAGCATTTT. Encoded protein: CASSLDRGDQPQHF.

The V and J genes are TRBV21-1 and TRBJ1-2; the D call of TRBD1 is as the table states it, not checked on the DNA. TRBV21-1 is marked as a pseudogene. The CDR3 is 14 amino acids. The CDR3 region is CASSKVAGDYGYTF. DNA for the CDR3: TGTGCCAGCAGCAAAGTGGCAGGGGACTATGGCTACACCTTC.

In nucleotides, the CDR3 is TGCGCCAGCAGCTCCCAAAACTACCTAGATACGCAGTATTTT. This sequence encodes CASSSQNYLDTQYF. This sequence joins TRBV5-1 and TRBJ2-3; no clear D. The CDR3 is 14 amino acids. V gave up 3 bases and J gave up 5 bases, with 13 bases separating them. Germline assignment: CDR1 SGHRS and CDR2 YFSETQ.

V gene TRBV7-9 combines with J gene TRBJ2-1, with 9 bases that match TRBD2. The CDR3 loop spans 14 amino acids. Germline V gives CDR1 SEHNR, CDR2 FQNEAQ (reference sequence). The V and J ends lost 4 bases and 8 bases, in that order; junction bases with no gene match: 6. The CDR3 bases are TGTGCCAGCAGCTCAGGGACTAGCCTCCATGAGCAGTTCTTC. This gives the protein CASSSGTSLHEQFF.

The gene calls are TRBV29-1 and TRBJ2-5; D is perhaps TRBD2 (6 bases). V was pared by 4 bases and J by 2 bases, with 14 bases between. Germline loops: CDR1 SQVTM, CDR2 ANQGSEA. The CDR3 is 14 residues long. CDR3 protein: CSVAGGIAQETQYF. The CDR3 nucleotides are TGCAGCGTTGCAGGCGGGATAGCGCAAGAGACCCAGTACTTC.

This clone was observed a few times. V is TRBV7-8 and J is TRBJ1-1; tentative D call: TRBD1 (6 bases). Germline-derived CDR1 and CDR2 are SGHVS and FQNEAQ. Deletions cut 0 bases from V and 0 bases from J, with 14 bases between. This CDR3 has 17 amino acids. CDR3 in amino acids: CASSLALTGVMNTEAFF. The CDR3 DNA is TGTGCCAGCAGCTTAGCTTTGACAGGTGTCATGAACACTGAAGCTTTCTTT. Full variable domain (remainder filled in from reference TRBV7-8 and TRBJ1-1): GAGVSQSPRYKVAKRGQDVALRCDPISGHVSLFWYQQALGQGPEFLTYFQNEAQLDKSGLPSDRFFAERPEGSVSTLKIQRTQQEDSAVYLCASSLALTGVMNTEAFFGQGTRLTVV.

Remarks on this clone: Germline and junction disagree at one end, which may indicate a read error. The chain has TRBV13 and TRBJ1-1; D unresolved. Germline V lookup: CDR1 PRHDT, CDR2 FYEKMQ (reference sequence). The CDR3 contains 12 residues. CDR3: CASNLGRTEAFF. In DNA form, the CDR3 reads TGTGCCAGCAACTTAGGGCGAACTGAAGCTTTCTTT.

The chain's CDR3 is CSVVLPGGRDTQYF. The CDR3, as DNA: TGCAGCGTTGTTCTCCCAGGGGGCCGGGATACGCAGTATTTT. The chain is built from TRBV29-1 and TRBJ2-3, with TRBD1 matching over 8 bases. The CDR3 totals 14 residues. Losses at the gene ends were 4 bases for V and 6 bases for J; bases not matched to a gene: 9. CDR1 and CDR2 from the germline V gene are SQVTM and ANQGSEA.

V usage is TRBV29-1 and J usage is TRBJ2-3; 8 bases agree with TRBD2. CDR3 length equals 15 residues. V lost 2 bases, J lost 5 bases, and 9 bases stayed unmatched. CDR1 is SQVTM and CDR2 is ANQGSEA in the germline V gene. Written as DNA, the CDR3 is TGCAGCGTTGAATGGCCAGCGGGAGTAGGAGATACGCAGTATTTT. Amino acid sequence: CSVEWPAGVGDTQYF.

The rearrangement uses TRBV13 and TRBJ2-6; D unresolved. CDR3 length: 13 residues. The V end lost 7 bases, the J end lost 4 bases, and 8 bases lay between the germline ends. CDR1 is PRHDT, CDR2 FYEKMQ, per germline (reference sequence). CDR3 nucleotide sequence: TGTGCCAGCACGTCAGGAGGGGCCAACGTCCTGACTTTC. This encodes CASTSGGANVLTF.

This clone appeared once. V gene TRBV7-8 combines with J gene TRBJ1-1, with D unclear. The germline V and J ends were trimmed by 4 bases and 3 bases, with 18 bases remaining between them. The CDR3 runs to 16 residues. CDR1 and CDR2 (germline): SGHVS, FQNEAQ. The CDR3 coding sequence is TGTGCCAGCAGCTCGGTCGAGGCGTCGAGGTACACTGAAGCTTTCTTT. It specifies CASSSVEASRYTEAFF.

As DNA, the CDR3 is TGTGCCAGCAGTTTGCTCGGGGGGCACAATGAGCAGTTCTTC. Encoded protein: CASSLLGGHNEQFF. The rearrangement links TRBV6-9 to TRBJ2-1; tentatively, D is TRBD2 (7 bases). Germline loops: CDR1 MNHGY, CDR2 SVAAGI. The V end lost 4 bases, the J end lost 5 bases, and 12 bases lay between the germline ends. The CDR3 sequence is 14 residues long.

V gene TRBV6-5 combines with J gene TRBJ2-7, with D perhaps matching TRBD2 (6 bases). Per germline, CDR1 MNHEY and CDR2 SVGAGI. Deletions cut 6 bases from V and 7 bases from J, with 22 bases between. CDR3 length: 15 amino acids. The CDR3 nucleotides read TGTGCCAGCAGCGACCGGGGGACCCCACAGGAGGAGCAGTACTTC. Protein sequence: CASSDRGTPQEEQYF.